What follows are 9 T cell receptor beta chains derived from one specimen sequenced in a study of blood T cell repertoires in COVID-19. Here immunoSEQ multiplex PCR was the method, and the copy in TCRdb shows in-frame clones only, minus some. The sample shows roughly 330,000 clones, around 90% of them seen only once. Sequences were obtained from PBMCs or T cells enriched from blood (not recorded which). The receptors stem from a man younger than 45 who had recovered from COVID-19.

The chain recombines TRBV13 with TRBJ1-6; unclear D gene. Trimming removed 4 bases from V and 9 bases from J, with 13 bases in between. This CDR3 is built from 14 residues. Germline values: CDR1 PRHDT, CDR2 FYEKMQ (reference sequence). The CDR3 nucleotides read TGTGCCAGCAGCTCGCGGGGATCCCTTTCACCCCTCCACTTT. Residues: CASSSRGSLSPLHF. Drawing the rest from reference TRBV13 and TRBJ1-6, the complete variable domain is AAGVIQSPRHLIKEKRETATLKCYPIPRHDTVYWYQQGPGQDPQFLISFYEKMQSDKGSIPDRFSAQQFSDYHSELNMSSLELGDSALYFCASSSRGSLSPLHFGNGTRLTVT.

This clone was observed once. The genes are TRBV5-1 and TRBJ2-7, with 9 nucleotides matching TRBD1. CDR1 is SGHRS and CDR2 is YFSETQ in the germline V gene. J was trimmed by 5 bases and V by 2 bases; bases with no gene match: 5. The CDR3 length is 14 residues. The CDR3: CASSLHGTGNEQYF. DNA of the CDR3: TGCGCCAGCAGCTTACACGGGACAGGGAACGAGCAGTACTTC.

On this clone: Other DNA sequences of this sample code for an identical CDR3. This chain connects TRBV5-1 to TRBJ1-6; 10 bases are a match to TRBD1. Germline-derived CDR1 and CDR2 are SGHRS and YFSETQ. Losses at the gene ends were 0 bases for V and 7 bases for J; bases not matched to a gene: 1. The CDR3 is made up of 15 amino acids. CDR3 loop: CASSLGGQGNSPLHF. The CDR3 nucleotides are TGCGCCAGCAGCTTGGGGGGACAGGGGAATTCACCCCTCCACTTT.

The chain uses TRBV28 and TRBJ1-5; the match to TRBD1 covers 10 bases. The CDR3 runs 13 residues. J gave up 5 bases and V 11 bases, and 6 bases lay outside the gene matches. Germline CDR1 MDHEN, CDR2 SYDVKM. The CDR3 region has the DNA TGTGCCGTGAGACAGGGGGCTTATCAGCCCCAGCATTTT. Protein sequence: CAVRQGAYQPQHF.

J is TRBJ1-3 and V is TRBV19; D unresolved. V was shortened by 7 bases and J by 2 bases, with 12 bases between the two germline ends. The CDR3 is 14 amino acids. Germline assignment: CDR1 LNHDA and CDR2 SQIVND (reference sequence). CDR3 protein: CASMTGWTGNTIYF. In DNA, the CDR3 is TGTGCCAGTATGACGGGATGGACTGGAAACACCATATATTTT.

The chain joins TRBV24-1 to TRBJ2-3; 7 nucleotides match TRBD1. V was pared by 6 bases and J by 4 bases, with 15 bases of the junction left unmatched. CDR3 length equals 17 residues. CDR1 and CDR2 from the germline V gene are KGHDR and SFDVKD. CDR3 coding DNA: TGTGCCACCAGTTCAGCAACAGGGGAAGCGGTAGCAGATACGCAGTATTTT. Its translation: CATSSATGEAVADTQYF.

This chain uses TRBV12-3 or TRBV12-4 with TRBJ2-7; possible D gene TRBD1, 6 bases. The CDR3 runs 13 residues. The V end was cut by 6 bases, the J end by 3 bases, with 12 bases between. As DNA, the CDR3 is TGTGCCAGCAGCTATGGACAGATCTACGAGCAGTACTTC. This gives the protein CASSYGQIYEQYF.

The chain uses TRBV3-1 (or the pseudogene TRBV3-2) and TRBJ2-2; 7 nucleotides line up with TRBD2. With V trimmed by 4 bases and J by 1 base, 6 bases remained unmatched. The V gene's germline CDR1 is LGHDT and CDR2 YNNKEL (reference sequence). The CDR3 runs 16 residues. The CDR3 protein is CASSRSGGMNTGELFF. The CDR3 DNA reads as TGTGCCAGCAGCCGTTCGGGGGGAATGAACACCGGGGAGCTGTTTTTT.

The chain recombines TRBV18 with TRBJ1-4; no clear D gene. The CDR3 sequence is 17 residues long. Germline CDR1 is KGHSH and CDR2 is LQKENI. V lost 1 base, J lost 0 bases, and 12 bases lay in between. CDR3 nucleotide sequence: TGTGCCAGCTCACCACAAGTCGCAGGCGCAACTAATGAAAAACTGTTTTTT. This encodes CASSPQVAGATNEKLFF.